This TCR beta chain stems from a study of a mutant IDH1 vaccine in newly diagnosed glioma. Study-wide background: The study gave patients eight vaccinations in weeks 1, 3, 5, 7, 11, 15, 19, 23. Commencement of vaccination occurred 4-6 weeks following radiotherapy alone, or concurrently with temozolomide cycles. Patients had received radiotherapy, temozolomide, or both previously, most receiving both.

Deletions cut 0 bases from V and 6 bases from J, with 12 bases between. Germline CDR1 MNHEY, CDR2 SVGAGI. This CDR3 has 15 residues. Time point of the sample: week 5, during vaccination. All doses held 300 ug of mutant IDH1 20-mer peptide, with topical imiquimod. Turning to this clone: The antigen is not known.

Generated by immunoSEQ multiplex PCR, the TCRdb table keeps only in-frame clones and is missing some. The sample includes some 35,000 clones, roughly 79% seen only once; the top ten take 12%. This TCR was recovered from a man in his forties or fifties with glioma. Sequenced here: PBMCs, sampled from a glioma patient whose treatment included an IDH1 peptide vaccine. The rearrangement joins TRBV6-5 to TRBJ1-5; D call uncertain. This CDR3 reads CASSYSQDSGQPQHF. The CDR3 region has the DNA TGTGCCAGCAGTTACTCCCAGGATTCTGGTCAGCCCCAGCATTTT.